This T cell receptor beta chain was captured in a study of early T cells in non-severe SARS-CoV-2 infection. There are a few counts of this clonotype. TCRdb analysed the 5' RACE reads with MiXCR anew, one entry per CDR3 protein. This table holds about 42,000 distinct CDR3 sequences, approximately 5.9% found once. V was pared by 8 bases and J by 4 bases, with 12 bases between. The length of the CDR3 is 14 residues. Germline V CDR1 and CDR2: MDHEN, SYDVKM. This rearrangement joins TRBV28 to TRBJ1-6; maybe TRBD1 (5 bases). This receptor was taken from an adult who was a healthcare worker with PCR-confirmed SARS-CoV-2 infection or an uninfected control (not recorded which). Material: whole blood, obtained at baseline. This CDR3 reads CASHRGRYNSPLHF. The DNA for the CDR3 is TGTGCCAGCCATCGGGGACGATATAATTCACCCCTCCACTTT.